This T cell receptor (beta chain) came from a study of spatial heterogeneity in lung cancer. Study as a whole: Where present, follow-up PBMC were sequenced a median of roughly two years after resection. In raw reads, more than nine appearances on average were recorded for each unique TCR and UMI combination.

There are many counts of this clonotype. TCRdb recomputed calls from the 5' RACE reads with MiXCR, one row per CDR3 protein. The table includes 95,000 to 120,000 distinct CDR3 sequences, about 10% detected once. Stated time point: blood at routine non-recurrence follow-up after resection. Unsorted whole RNA samples from tumor, nontumor lung or frozen PBMC were sequenced. V lost 2 bases and J lost 4, with 4 bases in between. Germline CDR1 is DFQATT and CDR2 is SNEGSKA (reference sequence). This CDR3 has 11 residues. The genes are TRBV20-1 and TRBJ2-3, with D unclear. This TCR was sampled from a female donor with early-stage non-small cell lung cancer. The specimen was PBMCs, collected at follow-up. CDR3 in amino acids: CSARMADTQYF. The DNA of the CDR3 is TGCAGTGCTAGAATGGCAGATACGCAGTATTTT.